The clone carrying this T cell receptor (beta chain) was detected ten times or more. Its specificity is unknown. The data are from a study of CD8 T cells in ankylosing spondylitis. Findings and limits, study-wide: There was reportedly significant enrichment of clones that were disease-linked in matched ankylosing spondylitis synovial fluid. A motif in TCR beta, a set of under ten highly homologous variants, appeared characteristic of ankylosing spondylitis blood.

V shed 3 bases and J 1 base; nucleotides not matched to a gene: 6. The CDR3 is made up of 15 amino acids. The germline V gene encodes CDR1 SGHRS and CDR2 YFSETQ. TCRdb redid the calling of the 5' RACE reads with MiXCR, one entry per CDR3 protein. The table includes 500,000 to 650,000 distinct CDR3 sequences, about 5% detected once. Sequencing was done on a sample of blood, either unsorted or a sorted T cell fraction (not recorded which). The chain uses TRBV5-1 and TRBJ2-5, with TRBD1 matching 7 bases. The TCR sequence derives from a male donor with ankylosing spondylitis. CDR3 region: CASSSTGQLQETQYF. As DNA, the CDR3 is TGCGCCAGCAGCTCCACGGGACAGCTCCAAGAGACCCAGTACTTC.